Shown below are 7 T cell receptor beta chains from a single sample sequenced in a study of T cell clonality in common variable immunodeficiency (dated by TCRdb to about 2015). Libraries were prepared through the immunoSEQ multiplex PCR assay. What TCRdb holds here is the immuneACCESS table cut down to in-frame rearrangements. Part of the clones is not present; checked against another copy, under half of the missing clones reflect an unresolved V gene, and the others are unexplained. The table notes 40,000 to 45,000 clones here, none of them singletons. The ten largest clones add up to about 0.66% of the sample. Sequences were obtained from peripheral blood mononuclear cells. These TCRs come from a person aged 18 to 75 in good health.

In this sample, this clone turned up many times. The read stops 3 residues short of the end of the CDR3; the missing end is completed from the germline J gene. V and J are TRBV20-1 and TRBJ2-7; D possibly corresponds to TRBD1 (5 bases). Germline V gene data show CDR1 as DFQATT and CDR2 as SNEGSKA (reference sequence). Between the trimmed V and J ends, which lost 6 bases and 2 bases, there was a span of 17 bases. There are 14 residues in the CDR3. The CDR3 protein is CSAIIQDKAYEQYF. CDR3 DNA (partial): TGCAGTGCCATCATTCAGGACAAGGCCTACGAG.

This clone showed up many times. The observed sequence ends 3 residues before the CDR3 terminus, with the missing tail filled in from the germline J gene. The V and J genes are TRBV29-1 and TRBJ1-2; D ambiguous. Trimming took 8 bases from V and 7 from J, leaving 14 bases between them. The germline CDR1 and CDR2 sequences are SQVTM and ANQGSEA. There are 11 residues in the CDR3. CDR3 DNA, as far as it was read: TGCAGCCGGTCGAGGGTGGGTGGC. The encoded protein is CSRSRVGG. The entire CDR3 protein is CSRSRVGGYTF.

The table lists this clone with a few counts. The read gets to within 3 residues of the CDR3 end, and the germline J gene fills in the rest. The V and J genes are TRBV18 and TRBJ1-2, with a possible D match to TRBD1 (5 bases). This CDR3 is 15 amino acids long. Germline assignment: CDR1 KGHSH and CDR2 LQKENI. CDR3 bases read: TGTGCCAGCTCACCAGGGACTAGCGCCTACAATGAC. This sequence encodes CASSPGTSAYND. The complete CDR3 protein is CASSPGTSAYNDYTF.

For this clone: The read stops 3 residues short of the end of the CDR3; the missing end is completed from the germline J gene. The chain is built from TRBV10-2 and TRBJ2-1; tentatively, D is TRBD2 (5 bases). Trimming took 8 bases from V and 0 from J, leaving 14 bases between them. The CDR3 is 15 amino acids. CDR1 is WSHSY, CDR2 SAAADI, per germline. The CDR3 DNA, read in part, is TGCGCCAGCGTCTCAAAGCGGACCTCCTACAATGAG. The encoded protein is CASVSKRTSYNE. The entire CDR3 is CASVSKRTSYNEQFF.

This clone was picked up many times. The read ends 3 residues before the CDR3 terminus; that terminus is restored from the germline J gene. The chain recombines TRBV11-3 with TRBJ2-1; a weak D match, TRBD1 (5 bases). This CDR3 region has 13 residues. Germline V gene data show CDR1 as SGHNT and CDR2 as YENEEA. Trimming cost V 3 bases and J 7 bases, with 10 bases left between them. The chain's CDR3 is CASSFPGLNEQFF. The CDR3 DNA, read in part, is TGTGCCAGCAGCTTCCCAGGGCTAAATGAG.

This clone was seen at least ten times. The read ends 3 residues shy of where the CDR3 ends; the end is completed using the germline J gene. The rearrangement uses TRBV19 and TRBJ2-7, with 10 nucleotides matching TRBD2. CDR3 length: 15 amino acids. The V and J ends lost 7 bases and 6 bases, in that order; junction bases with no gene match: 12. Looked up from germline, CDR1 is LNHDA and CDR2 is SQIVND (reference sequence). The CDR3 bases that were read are TGTGCCAGTACCTCAGGACTAGCGGCTGGGAGCGAG. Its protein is CASTSGLAAGSE. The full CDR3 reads CASTSGLAAGSEQYF. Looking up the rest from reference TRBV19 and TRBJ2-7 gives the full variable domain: DGGITQSPKYLFRKEGQNVTLSCEQNLNHDAMYWYRQDPGQGLRLIYYSQIVNDFQKGDIAEGYSVSREKKESFPLTVTSAQKNPTAFYLCASTSGLAAGSEQYFGPGTRLTVT.

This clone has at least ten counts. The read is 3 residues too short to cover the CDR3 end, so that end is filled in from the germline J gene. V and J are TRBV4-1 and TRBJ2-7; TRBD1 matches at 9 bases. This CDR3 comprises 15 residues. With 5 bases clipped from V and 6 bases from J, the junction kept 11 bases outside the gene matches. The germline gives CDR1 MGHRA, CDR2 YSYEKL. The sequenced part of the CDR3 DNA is TGCGCCAGCAGCTCTCTTCCGGGACAGGGTCCCGAG. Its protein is CASSSLPGQGPE. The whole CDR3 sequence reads CASSSLPGQGPEQYF.